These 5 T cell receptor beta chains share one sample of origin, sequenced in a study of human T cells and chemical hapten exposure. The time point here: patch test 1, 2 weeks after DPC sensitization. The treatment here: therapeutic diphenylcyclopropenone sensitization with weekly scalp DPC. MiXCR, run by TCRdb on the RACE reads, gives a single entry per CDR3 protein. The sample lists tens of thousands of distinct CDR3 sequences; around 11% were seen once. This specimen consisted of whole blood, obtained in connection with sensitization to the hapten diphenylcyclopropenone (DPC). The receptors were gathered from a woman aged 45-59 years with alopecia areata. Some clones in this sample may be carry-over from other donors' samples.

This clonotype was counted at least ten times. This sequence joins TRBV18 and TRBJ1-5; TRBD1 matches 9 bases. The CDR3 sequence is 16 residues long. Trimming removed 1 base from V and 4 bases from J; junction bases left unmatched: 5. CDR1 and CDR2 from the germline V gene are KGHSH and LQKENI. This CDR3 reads CASSPRQGGGNQPQHF. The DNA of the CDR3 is TGTGCCAGCTCACCACGACAGGGGGGCGGAAATCAGCCCCAGCATTTT. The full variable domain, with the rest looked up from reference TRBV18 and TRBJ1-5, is NAGVMQNPRHLVRRRGQEARLRCSPMKGHSHVYWYRQLPEEGLKFMVYLQKENIIDESGMPKERFSAEFPKEGPSILRIQQVVRGDSAAYFCASSPRQGGGNQPQHFGDGTRLSIL.

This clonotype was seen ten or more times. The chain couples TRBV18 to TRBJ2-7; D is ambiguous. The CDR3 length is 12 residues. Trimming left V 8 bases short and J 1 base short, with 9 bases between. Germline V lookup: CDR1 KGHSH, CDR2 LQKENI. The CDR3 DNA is TGTGCCAGCGGCTCCCGATCCTACGAGCAGTACTTC. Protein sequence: CASGSRSYEQYF.

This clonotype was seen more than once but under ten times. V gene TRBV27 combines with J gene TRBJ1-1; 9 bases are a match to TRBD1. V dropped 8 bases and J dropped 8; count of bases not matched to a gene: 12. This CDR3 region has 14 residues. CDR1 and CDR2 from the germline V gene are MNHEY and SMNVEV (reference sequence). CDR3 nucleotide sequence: TGTGCCAGCCGCCAAAACCGGGACAGGGAGGAAGCTTTCTTT. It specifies CASRQNRDREEAFF.

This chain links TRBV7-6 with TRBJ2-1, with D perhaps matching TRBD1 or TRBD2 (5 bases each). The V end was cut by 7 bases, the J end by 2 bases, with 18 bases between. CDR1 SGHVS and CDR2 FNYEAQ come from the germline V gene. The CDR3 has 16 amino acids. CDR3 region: CASTPTGGRTYNEQFF. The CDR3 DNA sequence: TGTGCCAGCACCCCTACAGGCGGGCGCACCTACAATGAGCAGTTCTTC. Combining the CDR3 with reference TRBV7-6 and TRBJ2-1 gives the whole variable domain GAGVSQSPRYKVTKRGQDVALRCDPISGHVSLYWYRQALGQGPEFLTYFNYEAQQDKSGLPNDRFSAERPEGSISTLTIQRTEQRDSAMYRCASTPTGGRTYNEQFFGPGTRLTVL.

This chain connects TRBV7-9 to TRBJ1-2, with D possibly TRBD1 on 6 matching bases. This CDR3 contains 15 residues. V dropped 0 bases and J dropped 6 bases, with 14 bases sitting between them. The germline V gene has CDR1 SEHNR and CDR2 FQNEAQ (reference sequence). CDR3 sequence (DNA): TGTGCCAGCAGCTTAGCGGCACAGGGAATGAATGGCTACACCTTC. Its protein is CASSLAAQGMNGYTF.